The T cell receptor beta chain described here comes from a study of radiotherapy plus CTLA-4 blockade in lung cancer. Overall study findings and caveats: Some TCR clones had been derived from tumors. These clones expanded in peripheral blood after radiotherapy plus ipilimumab.

The data were produced by immunoSEQ multiplex PCR, yet TCRdb's version contains in-frame clones alone and is incomplete. The sample has some 66,000 clones; roughly four fifths are singletons. CTLA-4 blockade with ipilimumab, together with focal radiation, was given to patients with chemo-refractory metastatic non-small-cell lung cancer. As concerns this clone: Its antigen remains unknown.

The germline V gene encodes CDR1 SGHVS and CDR2 FQNEAQ. This CDR3 region has 15 residues. Between the trimmed V and J ends, which lost 0 bases and 3 bases, there was a span of 8 bases. The chain is built from TRBV7-8 and TRBJ2-2; D perhaps matches TRBD1 (6 bases). The sample here was peripheral blood, taken from a patient treated with radiotherapy plus ipilimumab. The source of this sequence is a human donor with non-small cell lung cancer who had a partial response to radiotherapy plus ipilimumab. The CDR3 sequence: CASSLAGQYTGELFF. For the CDR3, the DNA is TGTGCCAGCAGCTTAGCCGGACAGTACACCGGGGAGCTGTTTTTT.